One and the same sample provided the 7 T cell receptor beta chains below, sequenced in a study of CD8 T cells in ankylosing spondylitis. TCRdb reprocessed the 5' RACE reads with MiXCR, giving one entry per CDR3 protein. The sample carries 200,000 to 300,000 distinct CDR3 sequences, about 24% recorded once. Sequencing was done on a sample of blood, either unsorted or a sorted T cell fraction (not recorded which). The receptor source for this set is a male donor with ankylosing spondylitis or in good health (not recorded which).

This clonotype has at least ten counts. V usage is TRBV4-2 and J usage is TRBJ1-6; TRBD1 is a possible D gene (6 bases). The CDR3 runs 16 residues. Per the germline V gene, CDR1 is LGHNA and CDR2 is YNFKEQ. V lost 1 base to trimming and J lost 10 bases, with 17 bases between them. CDR3 bases: TGTGCCAGCAGCCAAGGGTGGACAGATGGGAGGTCACCCCTCCACTTT. Its protein product is CASSQGWTDGRSPLHF.

The V call is TRBV7-9, the J call TRBJ2-7; D not certain. There are 14 residues in the CDR3. V lost 0 bases and J lost 3, with 9 bases in between. Germline assignment: CDR1 SEHNR and CDR2 FQNEAQ (reference sequence). In nucleotides, the CDR3 is TGTGCCAGCAGCTTAGCCTTCCAGAGCTACGAGCAGTACTTC. Translating gives CASSLAFQSYEQYF.

The table lists this clonotype with many counts. This chain links TRBV9 with TRBJ2-5; 7 bases agree with TRBD1. The CDR3 has 13 amino acids. Germline loops: CDR1 SGDLS, CDR2 YYNGEE. The V segment lost 7 bases and the J segment 5 bases; nucleotides outside the gene matches: 8. CDR3 in DNA: TGTGCCAGCGGAGACACAGGGGCGGAGACCCAGTACTTC. Translated: CASGDTGAETQYF.

The chain joins TRBV29-1 to TRBJ2-1; TRBD1 aligns across 7 bases. Germline-derived CDR1 and CDR2 are SQVTM and ANQGSEA. V lost 5 bases to trimming and J lost 10 bases; unmatched junction nucleotides: 5. This CDR3 spans 11 amino acids. The CDR3 reads CSVNRGGEQFF. CDR3 in DNA: TGCAGCGTTAACAGGGGTGGGGAGCAGTTCTTC.

This clonotype has just a few counts. The chain is built from TRBV20-1 and TRBJ2-3, with a tentative D call TRBD2 (6 bases). The germline V gene has CDR1 DFQATT and CDR2 SNEGSKA (reference sequence). With 7 bases removed from V and 2 bases from J, the gap between germline ends came to 13 bases. The CDR3 has 13 amino acids. The CDR3 sequence: CSVRLVPTDTQYF. For the CDR3, the DNA is TGCAGTGTCAGACTAGTCCCCACAGATACGCAGTATTTT.

The V and J genes are TRBV2 and TRBJ2-3; possibly TRBD1 or TRBD2 for D (5 bases each). V shed 10 bases and J shed 1 base, with 21 bases lying between them. Germline loops: CDR1 SNHLY, CDR2 FYNNEI. This CDR3 spans 16 amino acids. The CDR3 reads CAKGERPGVGTDTQYF. The CDR3 DNA reads TGTGCCAAAGGGGAGCGCCCCGGGGTTGGCACAGATACGCAGTATTTT.

This chain links TRBV19 with TRBJ2-1; a weak D match, TRBD1 (5 bases). This CDR3 is 15 amino acids long. The V end was cut by 7 bases, the J end by 4 bases, with 17 bases between. CDR1 is LNHDA, CDR2 SQIVND, per germline (reference sequence). CDR3 in amino acids: CASKPPQGYYNEQFF. CDR3 nucleotide sequence: TGTGCCAGTAAACCCCCCCAGGGTTATTACAATGAGCAGTTCTTC.